This T cell receptor beta chain derives from a study of T cell responses to AZD1222 COVID-19 vaccine. Trimming cost V 7 bases and J 2 bases; bases outside gene matches: 9. CDR1 and CDR2 (germline): SGHRS, YFSETQ. The CDR3 sequence is 14 residues long. Method: immunoSEQ multiplex PCR; TCRdb's copy keeps in-frame clones and lacks some. Of some 140,000 clones listed, about 88% are singletons. The material was peripheral blood, obtained on day 0 of AZD1222 vaccination. The chain couples TRBV5-1 to TRBJ2-7, with 7 bases lining up with TRBD2. The origin of this receptor is an adult in good health. The CDR3 DNA is TGCGCCAGCGCGTCCTTGGGGGGGACCTACGAGCAGTACTTC. Protein: CASASLGGTYEQYF. Based on the CDR3 plus reference TRBV5-1 and TRBJ2-7, the full variable domain is KAGVTQTPRYLIKTRGQQVTLSCSPISGHRSVSWYQQTPGQGLQFLFEYFSETQRNKGNFPGRFSGRQFSNSRSEMNVSTLELGDSALYLCASASLGGTYEQYFGPGTRLTVT.